This T cell receptor beta chain was sequenced for a study of beta chain features in type 1 diabetes. General study points: Moderate but significant shortening of TCRB CDR3s was recorded in all four CD4+ subsets from Type 1 diabetes patients. In patients and controls equally, PCR might favor templates that are shorter. Whether HLA type affects TCRB rearrangement stayed undetermined in the present work.

V lost 7 bases to trimming and J lost 6 bases, with 19 bases between them. In germline, CDR1 is SQVTM, CDR2 ANQGSEA. CDR3 size: 14 residues. With respect to this clone: Its matching antigen is unknown.

Sequencing targeted expressed TCRB transcripts, as all isolated RNA had been reverse transcribed. Naive, central memory and regulatory T cell samples averaged roughly 3.7 million immunoSEQ reads each. Sequenced by immunoSEQ multiplex PCR; TCRdb stores in-frame clones only, minus some. The data hold under 450,000 clones, with around 16% observed a single time. This sequence was found in a woman aged 18-29 years in good health. Sequenced sample: naive CD4+ T cells from blood. This chain connects TRBV29-1 to TRBJ2-1, with D maybe TRBD1 (5 bases). The CDR3 reads CSAGRGVSRNEQFF. The CDR3, as DNA: TGCAGCGCCGGTAGGGGCGTAAGCCGCAATGAGCAGTTCTTC.